Below are 28 T cell receptor beta chains sequenced from a single sample in a study of synovial regulatory T cells in juvenile arthritis (dated by TCRdb to the mid-2010s). Broader findings and caveats from the paper: Compared with other blood Treg cells, blood iaTreg cells had lower TCR diversity, a finding consistent with antigen-driven expansion.

The method behind the library was the immunoSEQ multiplex PCR assay. TCRdb carries this immuneACCESS record with in-frame sequences only. Its versions omit some clonotypes, under half of them owing to an unresolved V gene in the studies checked, with the rest unexplained. The table for this sample lists about 9,900 clones. The ten largest clones represent about 1.7% of the sample. Antigens for these TCRs are unknown. Sequenced input: Treg cells from blood. The cell subset or site tag for this specimen amounts to: HLA-DR+ inflammation-associated blood Treg cells. The receptors stem from a donor between 2 and 29 years old with juvenile idiopathic arthritis.

The chain couples TRBV19 to TRBJ2-5; TCRdb lists TRBD2, though no DNA is available to test this call. Germline V lookup: CDR1 LNHDA, CDR2 SQIVND (reference sequence). The CDR3 covers 16 residues. DNA is not recorded here. The CDR3 sequence is CASSIGLAGTQETQYF. Using reference TRBV19 and TRBJ2-5 for the parts outside the CDR3, the full variable domain is DGGITQSPKYLFRKEGQNVTLSCEQNLNHDAMYWYRQDPGQGLRLIYYSQIVNDFQKGDIAEGYSVSREKKESFPLTVTSAQKNPTAFYLCASSIGLAGTQETQYFGPGTRLLVL.

The chain employs TRBV7-6 and TRBJ1-2; TCRdb selects TRBD1, and the lack of DNA leaves this call unchecked. Germline V gene lookup returns CDR1 SGHVS and CDR2 FNYEAQ. The CDR3 length is 11 residues. No DNA is recorded. The CDR3: CASRGQGGYTF.

CDR3 protein: CASSQVGVGTDTQYF. This sequence joins TRBV14 and TRBJ2-3. The germline gives CDR1 SGHDN, CDR2 FVKESK. The CDR3 contains 15 residues. The DNA is not on file.

This rearrangement joins TRBV9 to TRBJ1-5; the TCRdb D gene call, TRBD1, has no DNA to confirm it. The V gene's germline CDR1 is SGDLS and CDR2 YYNGEE. The CDR3 loop spans 15 amino acids. The record lacks a DNA sequence. The chain's CDR3 is CASSVEGAYNQPQHF.

The chain links TRBV9 to TRBJ2-3; the TRBD2 assignment by TCRdb is unverifiable without DNA. Germline V lookup: CDR1 SGDLS, CDR2 YYNGEE. This CDR3 is 16 amino acids long. The nucleotide record is missing. CDR3 region: CASSVAIAGGTDTQYF.

The chain has TRBV7-9 and TRBJ1-1; TCRdb designates TRBD1, a call that cannot be tested without DNA. This CDR3 region has 13 residues. The record lacks a DNA sequence. Germline values: CDR1 SEHNR, CDR2 FQNEAQ (reference sequence). The chain's CDR3 is CASSGTGYTEAFF.

The rearrangement uses TRBV25-1 and TRBJ1-2; TCRdb lists TRBD1, though no DNA is available to test this call. The CDR3 contains 13 residues. The DNA sequence is not available. From germline, CDR1 is MGHDK and CDR2 SYGVNS. CDR3 sequence reads: CASRDSLNYGYTF.

The chain recombines TRBV9 with TRBJ1-3. The germline V gene encodes CDR1 SGDLS and CDR2 YYNGEE. This CDR3 is 15 amino acids long. This entry has no DNA. CDR3 loop: CASSFGPDSGNTIYF.

This rearrangement joins TRBV19 to TRBJ2-7; with no DNA, the TCRdb D assignment of TRBD1 cannot be verified. The germline V gene has CDR1 LNHDA and CDR2 SQIVND (reference sequence). The CDR3 covers 13 residues. This entry has no DNA. The CDR3 protein is CASSMVGGVEQYF.

The chain carries TRBV5-1 and TRBJ1-2; there is no DNA to check the TCRdb D call of TRBD1. Germline-derived CDR1 and CDR2 are SGHRS and YFSETQ. The CDR3 covers 13 residues. DNA for this receptor is not on file. The CDR3 loop reads CASSLGDSRGYTF.

The chain's CDR3 is CASSVNRGRKLFF. The chain carries TRBV7-9 and TRBJ1-4; lacking DNA, the TRBD1 call made by TCRdb goes unchecked. CDR3 length: 13 residues. The DNA is not on file. CDR1 SEHNR and CDR2 FQNEAQ come from the germline V gene (reference sequence). Looking up the rest from reference TRBV7-9 and TRBJ1-4 gives the full variable domain: DTGVSQNPRHKITKRGQNVTFRCDPISEHNRLYWYRQTLGQGPEFLTYFQNEAQLEKSRLLSDRFSAERPKGSFSTLEIQRTEQGDSAMYLCASSVNRGRKLFFGSGTQLSVL.

The chain is built from TRBV12-5 and TRBJ2-1; there is no DNA to check the TCRdb D call of TRBD2. The CDR3 runs 16 residues. Nucleotide data are not available. Germline V CDR1 and CDR2: LGHNT, FRNRAP. The CDR3 is CASGLNSGRSYNEQFF.

Frequency places this clone as medium-sized. J is TRBJ2-4 and V is TRBV5-6; the D call of TRBD2 rests on TCRdb alone, since no DNA is present to check it. CDR3 length: 15 amino acids. No DNA appears here. Germline V gene lookup returns CDR1 SGHDT and CDR2 YYEEEE. This chain's CDR3 is CASRDWAVAKNIQYF.

The chain combines TRBV14 with TRBJ1-6. CDR1 and CDR2 from the germline V gene are SGHDN and FVKESK. The CDR3 runs 17 residues. No nucleotide data were recorded. CDR3: CASSQEPPYSYNSPLHF.

The gene calls are TRBV4-2 and TRBJ1-5; with no DNA, the TCRdb D assignment of TRBD1 cannot be verified. The CDR3 length is 13 residues. This entry has no DNA. Germline lookup yields CDR1 LGHNA and CDR2 YNFKEQ. CDR3 loop: CASSQDRGQPQHF.

V is TRBV5-1 and J is TRBJ2-2. This CDR3 spans 12 amino acids. No DNA sequence is on record. Germline values: CDR1 SGHRS, CDR2 YFSETQ. The CDR3 sequence: CASSLLKGELFF.

The chain employs TRBV5-6 and TRBJ1-1. The length of the CDR3 is 13 residues. The record lacks a DNA sequence. Germline CDR1 is SGHDT and CDR2 is YYEEEE. CDR3: CASSVRGGTEAFF.

This chain joins TRBV4-3 and TRBJ2-2. CDR3 length equals 14 residues. DNA is not recorded here. Germline V lookup: CDR1 LGHNA, CDR2 YSLEER. The CDR3 here is CASSQGTTYGELFF.

The chain combines TRBV5-6 with TRBJ1-1; TCRdb proposes TRBD1, but this gene call is untestable without DNA. Per germline, CDR1 SGHDT and CDR2 YYEEEE. The CDR3 extends over 16 amino acids. No DNA sequence was recorded. This chain's CDR3 is CASSDGQGRMNTEAFF.

The chain uses TRBV4-1 and TRBJ1-1. The germline V gene encodes CDR1 MGHRA and CDR2 YSYEKL. This CDR3 has 12 residues. DNA is not on record. The CDR3 loop is CASGPFRREAFF.

Judged by frequency, this clone is medium-sized. V gene TRBV5-4 combines with J gene TRBJ2-6; the D call of TRBD2 rests on TCRdb alone, since no DNA is present to check it. The germline CDR1 and CDR2 sequences are SGHNT and YYREEE (reference sequence). The CDR3 is made up of 15 amino acids. DNA for this receptor is not on file. This chain's CDR3 is CASSGDYSGANVLTF.

The J gene is TRBJ1-2, the V gene TRBV4-3. CDR3 length equals 14 residues. There is no recorded DNA. From germline, CDR1 is LGHNA and CDR2 YSLEER. CDR3 in amino acids: CASSPTSTNYGYTF.

V and J are TRBV9 and TRBJ1-5. CDR1 is SGDLS, CDR2 YYNGEE, per germline. There are 16 residues in the CDR3. The record lacks a DNA sequence. CDR3 protein: CASSPFDEDFLEPQHF.

The chain is built from TRBV5-3 and TRBJ1-2. TRBV5-3 carries the ORF label, with uncertain function. The CDR3 spans 15 residues. Only the protein is on record. The CDR3 protein is CASSLAEVPGYGYTF.

This chain links TRBV7-9 with TRBJ2-1; checking the TCRdb D call of TRBD2 is not possible without DNA. Per germline, CDR1 SEHNR and CDR2 FQNEAQ (reference sequence). The CDR3 loop spans 14 amino acids. No DNA is listed. The CDR3 sequence is CASSLGSGRNEQFF.

The genes are TRBV18 and TRBJ1-1; TCRdb selects TRBD1, and the lack of DNA leaves this call unchecked. Germline CDR1 KGHSH, CDR2 LQKENI. The CDR3 is 17 amino acids. Only the protein is available. CDR3 sequence: CASSPGRQGEGNTEAFF. The full variable domain, with the rest looked up from reference TRBV18 and TRBJ1-1, is NAGVMQNPRHLVRRRGQEARLRCSPMKGHSHVYWYRQLPEEGLKFMVYLQKENIIDESGMPKERFSAEFPKEGPSILRIQQVVRGDSAAYFCASSPGRQGEGNTEAFFGQGTRLTVV.

The V gene is TRBV19, the J gene TRBJ2-3. Germline V gives CDR1 LNHDA, CDR2 SQIVND (reference sequence). The CDR3 extends over 18 amino acids. Only the protein is available. CDR3: CASSIGPGYGDRTDTQYF.

This rearrangement joins TRBV29-1 to TRBJ1-2. The CDR3 spans 13 residues. No DNA sequence is on record. CDR1 is SQVTM, CDR2 ANQGSEA, per germline. The CDR3 reads CSQWTWGSDGYTF. Based on the CDR3 plus reference TRBV29-1 and TRBJ1-2, the full variable domain is SAVISQKPSRDICQRGTSLTIQCQVDSQVTMMFWYRQQPGQSLTLIATANQGSEATYESGFVIDKFPISRPNLTFSTLTVSNMSPEDSSIYLCSQWTWGSDGYTFGSGTRLTVV.